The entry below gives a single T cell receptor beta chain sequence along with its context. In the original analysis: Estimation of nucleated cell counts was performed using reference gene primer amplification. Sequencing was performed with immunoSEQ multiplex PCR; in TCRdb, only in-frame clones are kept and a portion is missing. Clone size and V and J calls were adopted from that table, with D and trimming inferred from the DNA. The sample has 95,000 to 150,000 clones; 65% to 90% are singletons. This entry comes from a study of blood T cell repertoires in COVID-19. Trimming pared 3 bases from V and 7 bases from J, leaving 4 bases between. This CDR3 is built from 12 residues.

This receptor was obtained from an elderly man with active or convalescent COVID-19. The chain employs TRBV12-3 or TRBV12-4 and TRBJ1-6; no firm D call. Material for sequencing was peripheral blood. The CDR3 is CASSFVNSPLHF. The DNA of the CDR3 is TGTGCCAGCAGTTTCGTCAATTCACCCCTCCACTTT.